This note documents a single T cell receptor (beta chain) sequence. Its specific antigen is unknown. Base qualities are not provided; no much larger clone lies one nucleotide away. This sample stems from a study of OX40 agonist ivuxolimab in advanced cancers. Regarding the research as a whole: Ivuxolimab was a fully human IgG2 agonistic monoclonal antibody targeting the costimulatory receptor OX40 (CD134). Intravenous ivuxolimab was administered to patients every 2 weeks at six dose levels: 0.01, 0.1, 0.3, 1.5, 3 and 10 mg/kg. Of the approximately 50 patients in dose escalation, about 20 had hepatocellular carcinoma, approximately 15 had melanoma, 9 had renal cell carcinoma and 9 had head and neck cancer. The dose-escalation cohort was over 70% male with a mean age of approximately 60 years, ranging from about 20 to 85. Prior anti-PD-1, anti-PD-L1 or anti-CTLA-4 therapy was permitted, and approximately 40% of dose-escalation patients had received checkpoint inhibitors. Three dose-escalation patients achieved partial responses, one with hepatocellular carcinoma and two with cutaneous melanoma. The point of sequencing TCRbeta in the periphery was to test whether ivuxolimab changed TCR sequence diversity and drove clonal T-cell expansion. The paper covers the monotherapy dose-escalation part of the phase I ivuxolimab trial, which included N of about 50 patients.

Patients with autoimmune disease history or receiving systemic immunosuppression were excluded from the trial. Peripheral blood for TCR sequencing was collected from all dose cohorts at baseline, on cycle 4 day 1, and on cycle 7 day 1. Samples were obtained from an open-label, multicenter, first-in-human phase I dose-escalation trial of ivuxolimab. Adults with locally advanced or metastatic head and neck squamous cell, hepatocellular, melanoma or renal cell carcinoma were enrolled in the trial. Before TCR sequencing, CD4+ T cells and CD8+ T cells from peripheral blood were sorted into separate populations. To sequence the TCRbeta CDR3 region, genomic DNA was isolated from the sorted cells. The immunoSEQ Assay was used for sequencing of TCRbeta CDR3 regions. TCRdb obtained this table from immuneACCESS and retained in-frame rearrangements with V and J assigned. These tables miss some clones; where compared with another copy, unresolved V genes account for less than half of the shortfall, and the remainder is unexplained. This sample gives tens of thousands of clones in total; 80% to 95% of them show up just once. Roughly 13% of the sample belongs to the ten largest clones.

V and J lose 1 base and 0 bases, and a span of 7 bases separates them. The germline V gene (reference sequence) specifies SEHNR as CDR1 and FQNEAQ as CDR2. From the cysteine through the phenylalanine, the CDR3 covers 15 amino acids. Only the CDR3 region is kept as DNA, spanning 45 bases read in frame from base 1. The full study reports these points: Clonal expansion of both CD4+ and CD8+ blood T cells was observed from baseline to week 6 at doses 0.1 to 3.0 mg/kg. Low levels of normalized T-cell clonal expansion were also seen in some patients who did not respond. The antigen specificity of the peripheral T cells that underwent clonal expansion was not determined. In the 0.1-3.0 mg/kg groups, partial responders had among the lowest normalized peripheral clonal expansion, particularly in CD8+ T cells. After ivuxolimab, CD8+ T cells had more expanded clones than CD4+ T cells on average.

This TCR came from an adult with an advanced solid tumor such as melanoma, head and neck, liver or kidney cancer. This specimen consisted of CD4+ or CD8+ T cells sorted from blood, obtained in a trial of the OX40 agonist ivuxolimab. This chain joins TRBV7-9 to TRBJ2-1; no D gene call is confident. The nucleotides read TGTGCCAGCAGCTTAGTGACGTACTCCTACAATGAGCAGTTCTTC. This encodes CASSLVTYSYNEQFF.